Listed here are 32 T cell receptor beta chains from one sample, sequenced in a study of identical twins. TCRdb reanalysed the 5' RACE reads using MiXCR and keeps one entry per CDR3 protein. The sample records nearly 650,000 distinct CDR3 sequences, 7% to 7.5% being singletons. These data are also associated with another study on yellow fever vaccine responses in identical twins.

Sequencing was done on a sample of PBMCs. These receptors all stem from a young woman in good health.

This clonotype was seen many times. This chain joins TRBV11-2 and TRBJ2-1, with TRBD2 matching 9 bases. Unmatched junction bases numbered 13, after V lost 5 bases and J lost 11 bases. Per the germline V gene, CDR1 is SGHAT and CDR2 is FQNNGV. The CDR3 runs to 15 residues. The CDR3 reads CASSRGGGANHKQFF. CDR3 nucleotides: TGTGCCAGCAGCCGCGGCGGGGGGGCCAACCATAAGCAGTTCTTC.

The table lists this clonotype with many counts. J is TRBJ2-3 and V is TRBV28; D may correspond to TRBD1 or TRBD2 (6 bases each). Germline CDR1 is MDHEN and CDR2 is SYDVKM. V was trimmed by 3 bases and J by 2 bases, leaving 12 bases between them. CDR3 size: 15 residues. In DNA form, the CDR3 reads TGTGCCAGCAGTTTGGGGGGCTCGCACACAGATACGCAGTATTTT. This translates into CASSLGGSHTDTQYF.

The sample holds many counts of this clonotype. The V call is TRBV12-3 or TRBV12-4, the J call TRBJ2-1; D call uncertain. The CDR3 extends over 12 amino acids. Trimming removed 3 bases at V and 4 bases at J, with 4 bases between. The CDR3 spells CASSFRYNEQFF. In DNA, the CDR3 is TGTGCCAGCAGTTTCAGGTACAATGAGCAGTTCTTC.

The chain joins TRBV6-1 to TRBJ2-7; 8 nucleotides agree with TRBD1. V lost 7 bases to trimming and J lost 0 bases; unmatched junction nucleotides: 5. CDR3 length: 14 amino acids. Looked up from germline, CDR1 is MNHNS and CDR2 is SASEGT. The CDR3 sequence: CASKGTGNSYEQYV. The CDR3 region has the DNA TGTGCCAGCAAGGGGACAGGCAACTCCTACGAGCAGTACGTC.

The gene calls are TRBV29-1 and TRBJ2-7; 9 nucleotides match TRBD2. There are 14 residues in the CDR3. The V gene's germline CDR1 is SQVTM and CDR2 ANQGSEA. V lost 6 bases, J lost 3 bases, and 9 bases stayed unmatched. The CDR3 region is CSVHLAGKGYEQYF. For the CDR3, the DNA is TGCAGCGTGCACCTAGCGGGAAAGGGCTACGAGCAGTACTTC.

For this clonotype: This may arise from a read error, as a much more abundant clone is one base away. The chain's CDR3 is CACSSGLAGVLYQETQYF. The DNA for the CDR3 is TGTGCCTGCAGTTCCGGACTAGCGGGAGTTTTGTACCAAGAGACCCAGTACTTC. This chain uses TRBV2 with TRBJ2-5; 13 positions match TRBD2. Germline CDR1 is SNHLY and CDR2 is FYNNEI. The CDR3 sequence is 18 residues long.

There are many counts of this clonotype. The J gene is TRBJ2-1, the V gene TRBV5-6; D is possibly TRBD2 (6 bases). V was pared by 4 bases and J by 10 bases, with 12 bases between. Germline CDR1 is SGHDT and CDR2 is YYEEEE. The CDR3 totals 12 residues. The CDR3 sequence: CASSLTRGEQFF. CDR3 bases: TGTGCCAGCAGCCTGACTAGAGGCGAGCAGTTCTTC.

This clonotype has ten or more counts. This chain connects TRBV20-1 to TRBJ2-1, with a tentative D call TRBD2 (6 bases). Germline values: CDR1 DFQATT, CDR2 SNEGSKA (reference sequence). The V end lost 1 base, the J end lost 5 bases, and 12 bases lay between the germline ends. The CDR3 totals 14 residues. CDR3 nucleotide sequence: TGCAGTGCTAGAGTCCCGACTAGTAACAATGAGCAGTTCTTC. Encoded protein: CSARVPTSNNEQFF.

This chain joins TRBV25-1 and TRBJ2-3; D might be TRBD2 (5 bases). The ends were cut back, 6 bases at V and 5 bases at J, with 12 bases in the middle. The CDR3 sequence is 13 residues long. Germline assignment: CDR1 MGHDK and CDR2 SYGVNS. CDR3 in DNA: TGTGCCAGCAGCCGCCGGGGTTTAGATACGCAGTATTTT. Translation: CASSRRGLDTQYF.

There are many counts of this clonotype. The CDR3, as DNA: TGCAGCGTTCCAGGGAAGAACACTGAAGCTTTCTTT. Translated, it gives CSVPGKNTEAFF. V and J are TRBV29-1 and TRBJ1-1; D perhaps matches TRBD1 (5 bases). Trimming shortened V by 5 bases and J by 1 base, and 8 bases separated the two germline ends. Germline V lookup: CDR1 SQVTM, CDR2 ANQGSEA. The CDR3 length is 12 residues. The full variable domain, completed using reference TRBV29-1 and TRBJ1-1, is SAVISQKPSRDICQRGTSLTIQCQVDSQVTMMFWYRQQPGQSLTLIATANQGSEATYESGFVIDKFPISRPNLTFSTLTVSNMSPEDSSIYLCSVPGKNTEAFFGQGTRLTVV.

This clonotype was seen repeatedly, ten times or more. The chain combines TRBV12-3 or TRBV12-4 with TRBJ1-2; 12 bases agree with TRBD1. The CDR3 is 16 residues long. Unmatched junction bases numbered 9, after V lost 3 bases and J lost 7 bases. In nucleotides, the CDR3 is TGTGCCAGCAGTTTTACACCGGGACAGGGGGCGCCTGGCTACACCTTC. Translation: CASSFTPGQGAPGYTF.

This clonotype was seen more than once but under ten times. The CDR3, as DNA: TGCAGCGTTGCCGGGAGGGCCACGATCTACAATGAGCAGTTCTTC. This translates into CSVAGRATIYNEQFF. V is TRBV29-1 and J is TRBJ2-1; 8 nucleotides agree with TRBD2. Germline V lookup: CDR1 SQVTM, CDR2 ANQGSEA. Trimming removed 4 bases from V and 3 bases from J; junction bases left unmatched: 8. The CDR3 totals 15 residues.

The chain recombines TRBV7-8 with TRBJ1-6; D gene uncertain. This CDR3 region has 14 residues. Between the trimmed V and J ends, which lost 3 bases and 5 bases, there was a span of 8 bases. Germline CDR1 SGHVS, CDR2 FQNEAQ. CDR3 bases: TGTGCCAGCAGCTTTAGGCCGAATAATTCACCCCTCCACTTT. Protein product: CASSFRPNNSPLHF.

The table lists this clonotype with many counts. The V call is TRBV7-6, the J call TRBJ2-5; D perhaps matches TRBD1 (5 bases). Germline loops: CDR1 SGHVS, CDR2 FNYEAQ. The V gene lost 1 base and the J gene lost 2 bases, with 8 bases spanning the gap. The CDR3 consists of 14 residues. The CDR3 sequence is CASSLVGAQETQYF. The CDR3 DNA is TGTGCCAGCAGCTTAGTAGGGGCACAAGAGACCCAGTACTTC.

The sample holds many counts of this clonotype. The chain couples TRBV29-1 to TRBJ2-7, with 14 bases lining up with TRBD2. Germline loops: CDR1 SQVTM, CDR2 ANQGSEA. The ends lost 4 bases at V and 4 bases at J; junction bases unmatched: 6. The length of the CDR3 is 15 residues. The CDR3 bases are TGCAGCGTTGCCGGGACTAGCGGGAGATGGTACGAGCAGTACTTC. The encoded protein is CSVAGTSGRWYEQYF.

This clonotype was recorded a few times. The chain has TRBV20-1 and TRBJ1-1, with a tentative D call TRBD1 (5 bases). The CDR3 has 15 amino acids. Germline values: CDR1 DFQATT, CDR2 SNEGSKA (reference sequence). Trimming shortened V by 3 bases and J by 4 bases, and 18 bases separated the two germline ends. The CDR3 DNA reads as TGCAGTGCTAGGACAGCGCAAGGAGCAACCACTGAAGCTTTCTTT. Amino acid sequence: CSARTAQGATTEAFF.

DNA of the CDR3: TGTGCCAGCAGTCGGAGCCCCGACAGGGGAGGAGGCTACACCTTC. The encoded protein is CASSRSPDRGGGYTF. The chain is built from TRBV6-1 and TRBJ1-2; 8 nucleotides match TRBD1. Germline-derived CDR1 and CDR2 are MNHNS and SASEGT. The CDR3 has 15 amino acids. V trimming: 5 bases; J trimming: 8 bases; junction bases outside the gene matches: 13.

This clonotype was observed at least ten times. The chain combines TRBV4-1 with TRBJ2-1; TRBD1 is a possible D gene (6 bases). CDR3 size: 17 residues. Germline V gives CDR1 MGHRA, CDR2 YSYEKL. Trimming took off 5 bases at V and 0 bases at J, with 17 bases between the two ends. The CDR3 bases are TGCGCCAGCAGCACTCGGACAGTACAAAGCTCCTACAATGAGCAGTTCTTC. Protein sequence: CASSTRTVQSSYNEQFF.

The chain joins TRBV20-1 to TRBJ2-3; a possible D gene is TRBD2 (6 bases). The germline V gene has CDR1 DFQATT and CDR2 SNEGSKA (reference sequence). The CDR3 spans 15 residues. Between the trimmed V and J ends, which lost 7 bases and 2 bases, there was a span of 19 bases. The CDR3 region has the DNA TGCAGTGTAATGAACGGGAGACGGGACACAGATACGCAGTATTTT. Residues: CSVMNGRRDTDTQYF.

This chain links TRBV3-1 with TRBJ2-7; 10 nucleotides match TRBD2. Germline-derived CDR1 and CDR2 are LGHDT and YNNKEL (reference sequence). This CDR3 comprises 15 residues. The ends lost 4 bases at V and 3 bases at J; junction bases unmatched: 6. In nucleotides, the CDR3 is TGTGCCAGCAGCCCGGAACGACTAGCGGGCTACGAGCAGTACTTC. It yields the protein CASSPERLAGYEQYF.

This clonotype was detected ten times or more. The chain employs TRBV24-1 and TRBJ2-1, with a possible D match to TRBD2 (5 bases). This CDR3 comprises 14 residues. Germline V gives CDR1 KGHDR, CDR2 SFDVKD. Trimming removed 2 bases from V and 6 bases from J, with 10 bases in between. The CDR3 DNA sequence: TGTGCCACCAGTGATTCACAGCGGAGCAATGAGCAGTTCTTC. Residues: CATSDSQRSNEQFF.

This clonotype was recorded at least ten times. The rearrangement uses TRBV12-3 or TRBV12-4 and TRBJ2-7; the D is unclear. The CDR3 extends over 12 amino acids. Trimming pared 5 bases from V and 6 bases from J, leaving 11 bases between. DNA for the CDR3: TGTGCCAGCAGTCTGACCTCTGGCGAGCAGTACGTC. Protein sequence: CASSLTSGEQYV.

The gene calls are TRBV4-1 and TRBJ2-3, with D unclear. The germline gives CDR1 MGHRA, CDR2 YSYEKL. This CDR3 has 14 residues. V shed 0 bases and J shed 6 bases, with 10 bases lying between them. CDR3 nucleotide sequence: TGCGCCAGCAGCCAAGAAGGGTCTTGGGATACGCAGTATTTT. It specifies CASSQEGSWDTQYF.

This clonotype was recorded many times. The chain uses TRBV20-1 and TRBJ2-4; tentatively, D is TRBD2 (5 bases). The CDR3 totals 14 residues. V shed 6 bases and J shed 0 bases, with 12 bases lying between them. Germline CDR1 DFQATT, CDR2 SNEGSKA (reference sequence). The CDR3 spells CSANPEGAKNIQYF. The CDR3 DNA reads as TGCAGTGCGAACCCCGAGGGAGCCAAAAACATTCAGTACTTC.

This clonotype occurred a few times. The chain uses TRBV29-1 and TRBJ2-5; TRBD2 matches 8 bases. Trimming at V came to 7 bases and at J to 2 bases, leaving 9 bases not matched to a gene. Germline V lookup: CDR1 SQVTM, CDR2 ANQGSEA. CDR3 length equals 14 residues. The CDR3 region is CSAGPRLAQETQYF. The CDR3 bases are TGCAGCGCTGGGCCCCGACTAGCGCAAGAGACCCAGTACTTC.

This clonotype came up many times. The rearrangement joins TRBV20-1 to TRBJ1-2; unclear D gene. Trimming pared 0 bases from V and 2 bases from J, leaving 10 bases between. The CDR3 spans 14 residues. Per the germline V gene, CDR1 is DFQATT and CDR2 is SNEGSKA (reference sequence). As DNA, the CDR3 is TGCAGTGCTAGAGACCCCAATATAAACTATGGCTACACCTTC. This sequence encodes CSARDPNINYGYTF.

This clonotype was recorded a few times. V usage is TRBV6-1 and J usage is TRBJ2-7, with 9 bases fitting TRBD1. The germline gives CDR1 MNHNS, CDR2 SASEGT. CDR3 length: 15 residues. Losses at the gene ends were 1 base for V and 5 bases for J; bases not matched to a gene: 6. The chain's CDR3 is CASSEETGGKDEQYV. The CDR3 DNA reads TGTGCCAGCAGTGAAGAAACAGGGGGCAAGGACGAGCAGTACGTC.

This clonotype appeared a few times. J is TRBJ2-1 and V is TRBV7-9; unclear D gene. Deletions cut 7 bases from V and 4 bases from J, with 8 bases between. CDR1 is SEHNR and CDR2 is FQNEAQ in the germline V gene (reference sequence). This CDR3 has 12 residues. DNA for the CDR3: TGTGCCAGCAAGGACCCTTACAATGAGCAGTTCTTC. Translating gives CASKDPYNEQFF. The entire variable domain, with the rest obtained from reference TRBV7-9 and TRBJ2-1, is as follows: DTGVSQNPRHKITKRGQNVTFRCDPISEHNRLYWYRQTLGQGPEFLTYFQNEAQLEKSRLLSDRFSAERPKGSFSTLEIQRTEQGDSAMYLCASKDPYNEQFFGPGTRLTVL.

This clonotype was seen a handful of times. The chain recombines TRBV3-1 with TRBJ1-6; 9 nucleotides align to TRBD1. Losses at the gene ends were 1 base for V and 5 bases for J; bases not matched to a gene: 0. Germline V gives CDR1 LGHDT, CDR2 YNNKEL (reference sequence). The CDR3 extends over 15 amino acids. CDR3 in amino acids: CASSQGTGDNSPLHF. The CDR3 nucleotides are TGTGCCAGCAGCCAAGGGACAGGGGATAATTCACCCCTCCACTTT.

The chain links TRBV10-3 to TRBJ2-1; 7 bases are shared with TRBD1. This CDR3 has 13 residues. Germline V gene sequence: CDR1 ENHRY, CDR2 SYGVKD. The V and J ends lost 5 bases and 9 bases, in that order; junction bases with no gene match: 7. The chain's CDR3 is CAISPDRVGEQFF. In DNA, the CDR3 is TGTGCCATCAGTCCCGACAGGGTGGGTGAGCAGTTCTTC.

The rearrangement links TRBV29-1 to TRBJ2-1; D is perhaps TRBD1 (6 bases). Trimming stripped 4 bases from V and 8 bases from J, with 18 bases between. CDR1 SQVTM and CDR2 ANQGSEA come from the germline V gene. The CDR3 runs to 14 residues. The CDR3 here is CSVGGQWGIHEQFF. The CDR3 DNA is TGCAGCGTTGGGGGGCAGTGGGGGATCCATGAGCAGTTCTTC.

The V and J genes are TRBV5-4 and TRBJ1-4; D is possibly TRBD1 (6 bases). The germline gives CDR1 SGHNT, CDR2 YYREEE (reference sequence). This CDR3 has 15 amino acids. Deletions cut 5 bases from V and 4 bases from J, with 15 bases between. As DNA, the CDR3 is TGTGCCAGCAGTTCCCGGGGGCCGGGTAATGAAAAACTGTTTTTT. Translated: CASSSRGPGNEKLFF.